This T cell receptor (beta chain) was profiled in a study of T cells after yellow fever vaccination. A word on this clonotype: Its antigen is undetermined.

For TCR, cDNA came from 5'RACE template switching, which added a universal primer site and UMIs. TCRdb re-called the 5' RACE reads through MiXCR, storing one row per CDR3 protein. Here the sample spans about 170,000 distinct CDR3 sequences, more than 9.5% being singletons. Points from the study as a whole: Booster samples showed a return of most primary-vaccination clones (roughly 95% CD4, 85% to 90% CD8).

After removal of 0 bases from V and 2 bases from J, the junction contained 8 bases not matched to a gene. The CDR3 is made up of 18 amino acids. The V gene's germline CDR1 is WNHNN and CDR2 SYGVQD (reference sequence). The chain employs TRBV10-1 and TRBJ2-3, with 10 positions matching TRBD2. Sequenced material: CD8+ T cells sorted from PBMCs, taken 15 days after the yellow fever booster vaccination. This receptor was obtained from a man younger than 35 who received the YFV17D yellow fever vaccine. The CDR3, as DNA: TGCGCCAGCAGTGAGTCGTGGCTAGCGGGGGCCCCCACAGATACGCAGTATTTT. It specifies CASSESWLAGAPTDTQYF.